Below, 9 T cell receptor beta chains from the same sample are listed, as sequenced in a study of vaccination effects on CD4 cells after COVID-19. Antigen-specific CD4+ T cells were expanded with viral peptide pools in the ViraFEST assay before sequencing. Culture proceeded for about 11 days, and CD4+ T cells were then isolated. SARS-CoV-2 infected the person between March and December 2020, as confirmed by PCR. Everyone in the study got two shots of either the BNT162b2 or mRNA-1273 vaccine. Here immunoSEQ multiplex PCR was the method, and the copy in TCRdb shows in-frame clones only, minus some. This table has 13,000 to 15,000 clones, roughly 80% appearing once. Antigens of these TCRs are unknown. The sample was CD4+ T cells from PBMCs cultured with SARS-CoV-2 spike peptides, taken after COVID-19 vaccination. All receptors come from a human donor who had a prior SARS-CoV-2 infection.

The chain joins TRBV9 to TRBJ1-6; no definite D call. Germline V gene data show CDR1 as SGDLS and CDR2 as YYNGEE. The V end lost 0 bases, the J end lost 7 bases, and 14 bases lay between the germline ends. This CDR3 contains 16 residues. CDR3 sequence reads: CASSVGEGLINSPLHF. The CDR3 bases are TGTGCCAGCAGCGTAGGCGAGGGTTTAATAAATTCACCCCTCCACTTT.

This chain joins TRBV11-3 and TRBJ2-3; D not resolved. The CDR3 is made up of 14 amino acids. Trimming pared 2 bases from V and 3 bases from J, leaving 9 bases between. Germline-derived CDR1 and CDR2 are SGHNT and YENEEA. The CDR3 DNA sequence: TGTGCCAGCAGCTTAAATATTGGGACAGATACGCAGTATTTT. Its protein product is CASSLNIGTDTQYF. The full variable domain, with the rest looked up from reference TRBV11-3 and TRBJ2-3, is EAGVVQSPRYKIIEKKQPVAFWCNPISGHNTLYWYLQNLGQGPELLIRYENEEAVDDSQLPKDRFSAERLKGVDSTLKIQPAELGDSAVYLCASSLNIGTDTQYFGPGTRLTVL.

The V call is TRBV5-5, the J call TRBJ2-7, with D maybe TRBD2 (5 bases). The length of the CDR3 is 14 residues. CDR1 is SGHKS, CDR2 YYEKEE, per germline (reference sequence). The ends were cut back, 4 bases at V and 5 bases at J, with 16 bases in the middle. The DNA of the CDR3 is TGTGCCAGCAGCCGGCTACTAGTCGTCCACGAGCAGTACTTC. It is translated as CASSRLLVVHEQYF.

The chain has TRBV5-1 and TRBJ1-3; no clear D gene. The CDR3 contains 13 residues. Germline V gene data show CDR1 as SGHRS and CDR2 as YFSETQ. With 0 bases removed from V and 8 bases from J, the gap between germline ends came to 9 bases. The CDR3, as DNA: TGCGCCAGCAGCTTGGCCGGGGAGGACACCATATATTTT. It yields the protein CASSLAGEDTIYF. The entire variable domain, with the rest obtained from reference TRBV5-1 and TRBJ1-3, is as follows: KAGVTQTPRYLIKTRGQQVTLSCSPISGHRSVSWYQQTPGQGLQFLFEYFSETQRNKGNFPGRFSGRQFSNSRSEMNVSTLELGDSALYLCASSLAGEDTIYFGEGSWLTVV.

V usage is TRBV18 and J usage is TRBJ1-6; no firm D call. The CDR3 is made up of 15 amino acids. With 4 bases removed from V and 3 bases from J, the gap between germline ends came to 10 bases. Germline loops: CDR1 KGHSH, CDR2 LQKENI. The DNA for the CDR3 is TGTGCCAGCTCACTAGCCGGGCACTATAATTCACCCCTCCACTTT. Its translation: CASSLAGHYNSPLHF.

This clone was detected a few times. The rearrangement links TRBV6-4 to TRBJ1-4, with unresolved D. Germline V gene sequence: CDR1 MRHNA, CDR2 SNTAGT. The CDR3 loop spans 15 amino acids. Trimming removed 3 bases at V and 6 bases at J, with 14 bases between. CDR3 nucleotide sequence: TGTGCCAGCAGTGATCGAGACGCCCTCGATGAAAAACTGTTTTTT. Amino acids: CASSDRDALDEKLFF.

V is TRBV7-2 and J is TRBJ1-6; D remains unclear. CDR1 and CDR2 from the germline V gene are SGHTA and FQGNSA. V dropped 3 bases and J dropped 7 bases, with 4 bases sitting between them. This CDR3 has 12 amino acids. The DNA of the CDR3 is TGTGCCAGCAGCTTCGAGAATTCACCCCTCCACTTT. It specifies CASSFENSPLHF. The full variable domain, completed using reference TRBV7-2 and TRBJ1-6, is GAGVSQSPSNKVTEKGKDVELRCDPISGHTALYWYRQSLGQGLEFLIYFQGNSAPDKSGLPSDRFSAERTGGSVSTLTIQRTQQEDSAVYLCASSFENSPLHFGNGTRLTVT.

Remarks on this clone: Its ends do not fully match the called genes, so a read error is possible. The chain combines TRBV6-1 with TRBJ2-1, with TRBD2 as a possible D gene (5 bases). Germline V gives CDR1 MNHNS, CDR2 SASEGT. The CDR3 consists of 16 residues. The CDR3 loop reads CASSEAGGSSYNEQFF. The CDR3 DNA reads as TGTGCCAGCAGCGAAGCCGGTGGGAGCTCCTACAATGAGCAGTTCTTC.

The V gene is TRBV11-2, the J gene TRBJ1-4; no reliable D call. Germline loops: CDR1 SGHAT, CDR2 FQNNGV. Deletions cut 0 bases from V and 12 bases from J, with 11 bases between. The CDR3 has 13 residues. In DNA, the CDR3 is TGTGCCAGCAGCTTAGATAGGGCTGGGGAACTGTTTTTT. This gives the protein CASSLDRAGELFF.